This record looks at one T cell receptor beta chain sequence and its context. Original processing notes: Reference gene primer amplification gave nucleated cell count estimates. Generated by immunoSEQ multiplex PCR, the TCRdb table keeps only in-frame clones and is missing some. Clonal size and the V and J genes are those of that table, whereas D and trimming came from the DNA. The table has over 80,000 clones, 80% to 90% seen once. V gave up 5 bases and J gave up 0 bases, with 5 bases separating them. This CDR3 has 13 amino acids. Germline lookup yields CDR1 KGHSH and CDR2 LQKENI. The sample belongs to a study of blood T cell repertoires in COVID-19.

J is TRBJ1-3 and V is TRBV18; D is undetermined. The clonotype comes from a man between 50 and 59 years old with acute or convalescent COVID-19. Sequencing input: peripheral blood. The CDR3 nucleotides read TGTGCCAGCTCAGATAGCTCTGGAAACACCATATATTTT. This sequence encodes CASSDSSGNTIYF.